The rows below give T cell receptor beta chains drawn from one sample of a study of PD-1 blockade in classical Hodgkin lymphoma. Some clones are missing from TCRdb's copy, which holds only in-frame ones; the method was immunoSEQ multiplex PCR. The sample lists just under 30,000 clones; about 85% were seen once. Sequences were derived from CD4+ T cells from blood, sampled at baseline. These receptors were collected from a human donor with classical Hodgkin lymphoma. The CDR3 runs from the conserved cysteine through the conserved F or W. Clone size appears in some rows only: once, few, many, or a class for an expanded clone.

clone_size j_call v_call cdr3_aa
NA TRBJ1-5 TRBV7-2 CASSLGTGVNQPQHF
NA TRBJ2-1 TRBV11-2 CASSLATANYNEQFF
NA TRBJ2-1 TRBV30 CAWMGGLNYNEQFF
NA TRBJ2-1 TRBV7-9 CASSPWGLYNEQFF
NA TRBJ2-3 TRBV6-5 CASSYSAGGPYTQYF
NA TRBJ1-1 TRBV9 CASSVAGGATEAFF
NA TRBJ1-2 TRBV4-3 CASSREVVGYGYTF
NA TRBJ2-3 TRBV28 CASNFRADTQYF
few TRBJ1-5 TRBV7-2 CASSLDFGGQGADQPQHF
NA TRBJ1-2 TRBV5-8 CASSLLKAESYTF
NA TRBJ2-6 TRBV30 CAWTVRLGISGANVLTF
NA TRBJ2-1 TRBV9 CASSPRASGRVEQFF
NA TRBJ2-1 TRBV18 CASSPRASEQFF
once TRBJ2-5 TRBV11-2 CASGQGSQETQYF
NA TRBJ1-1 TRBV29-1 CSVDGWGTEAFF
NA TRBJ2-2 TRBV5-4 CASSLVSGGANTGELFF
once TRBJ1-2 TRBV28 CASSPQGAGANYGYTF
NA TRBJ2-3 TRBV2 CASSEGLAGRRDTQYF
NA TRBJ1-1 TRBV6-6 CASSYSRNTEAFF
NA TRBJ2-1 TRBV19 CASSRGLELHNEQFF
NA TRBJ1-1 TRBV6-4 CASSRQRNTEAFF
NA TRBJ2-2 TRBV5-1 CASSVIPDTTGELFF
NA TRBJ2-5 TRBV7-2 CASSLVRASGSSYQETQYF
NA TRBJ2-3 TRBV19 CASSLLAGGADTQYF
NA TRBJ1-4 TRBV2 CASSVRINEKLFF
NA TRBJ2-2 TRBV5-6 CASSLEWTPGELFF
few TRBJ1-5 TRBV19 CASSTSLLGAVGQPQHF
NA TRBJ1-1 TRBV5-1 CASSPRTGTGDTEAFF
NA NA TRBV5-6 CASSLGRDEQYF
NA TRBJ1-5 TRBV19 CASSIRRAGRDQPQHF
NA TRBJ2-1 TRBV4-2 CASGAGFEQFF
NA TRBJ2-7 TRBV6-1 CASTLVRTGSYEQYF
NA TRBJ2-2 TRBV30 CAWSRWREGAGELFF
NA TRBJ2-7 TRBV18 CASSPRTGADEQYF
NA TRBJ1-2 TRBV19 CASSPRDRINYGYTF
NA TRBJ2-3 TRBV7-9 CASSFETGATDTQYF
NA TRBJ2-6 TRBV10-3 CAISAVNSGDPRSGANVLTF
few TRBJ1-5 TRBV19 CASSIVGQGGQPQHF
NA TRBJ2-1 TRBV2 CASERTSGHNEQFF
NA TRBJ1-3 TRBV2 CASSDNSGNTIYF
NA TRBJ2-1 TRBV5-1 CASSSGLGTLGNEQFF
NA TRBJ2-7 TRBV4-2 CASSQDWRGEYEQYF
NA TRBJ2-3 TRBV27 CASSPRKGPTDTQYF
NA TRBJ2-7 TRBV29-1 CSVTGGTEQYF
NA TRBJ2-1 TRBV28 CASSSAVEGVNNEQFF
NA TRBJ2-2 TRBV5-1 CASSLRGAGTGELFF
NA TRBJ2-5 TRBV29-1 CSVVPGSGNQETQYF
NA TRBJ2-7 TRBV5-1 CASSRPGAYEQYF
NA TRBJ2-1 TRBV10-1 CASSESKSLDNNEQFF
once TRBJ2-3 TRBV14 CASSQDSGLAGRTDTQYF
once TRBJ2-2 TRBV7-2 CASSPGQGVTGELFF
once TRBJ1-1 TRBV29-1 CSARRGTTEAFF
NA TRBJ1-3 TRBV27 CASRATGGSGNTIYF
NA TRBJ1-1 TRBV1 CTSSQDHSGRTNTEAFF
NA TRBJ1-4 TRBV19 CASSLSEVGDEKLFF
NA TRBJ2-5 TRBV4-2 CASSPGQGVETQYF
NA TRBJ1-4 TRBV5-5 CASSLSQTTNEKLFF